Listed below are T cell receptor beta chains from one sample, sequenced in a study of T-cell memory formation after mild COVID-19. TCRdb called the 5' RACE reads again in MiXCR, with one record for every CDR3 protein. Among 410,000 or so distinct CDR3 sequences listed, 20% to 30% were seen once. The specimen was PBMCs or a T cell subset sorted from them (not recorded which). These receptors all come from an adult woman who had mild COVID-19 (a few samples of this study predate the infection). Cell type and time point are not known. The CDR3 runs from the conserved cysteine through the conserved F or W. The D gene is left open where the match is weak. Only part of the rows carry a size: once, few, many, or a class if the clone is expanded.

size	J	D	V	DNA	CDR3
-	TRBJ2-4	TRBD2	TRBV7-2	TGTGCCAGCAGCTTTAGCGGGGGAGAAGCCAAAAACATTCAGTACTTC	CASSFSGGEAKNIQYF
many	TRBJ2-7	TRBD2	TRBV7-9	TGTGCCAGCAGCTTAGCGGGGGGGAGCTCCTACGAGCAGTACTTC	CASSLAGGSSYEQYF
few	TRBJ1-2	TRBD1	TRBV20-1	TGCAGTGCTGAGAAAACCGGGACAGGGAACTATGGCTACACCTTC	CSAEKTGTGNYGYTF
-	TRBJ2-7	TRBD2	TRBV4-2	TGTGCCAGCAGCCAAGATCAGGCTAGCGGGAGATTTCCCTACGAGCAGTACTTC	CASSQDQASGRFPYEQYF
few	TRBJ2-7	-	TRBV30	TGTGCCTGGGCCTATGGACAGCAAGCATCCTACGAGCAGTACTTC	CAWAYGQQASYEQYF
-	TRBJ2-4	-	TRBV19	TGTGCCAGTAGTCGGGTCGCCGGAACCGGGTTATCCAAAAACATTCAGTACTTC	CASSRVAGTGLSKNIQYF
-	TRBJ1-1	TRBD1	TRBV9	TGTGCCAGCAGCGTAACCTCCGGGACAGTCAACACTGAAGCTTTCTTT	CASSVTSGTVNTEAFF
-	TRBJ1-3	-	TRBV6-6	TGTGCCAGCAGTTACGCCCCGGGACTACCCTCTGGAAACACCATATATTTT	CASSYAPGLPSGNTIYF
few	TRBJ2-3	-	TRBV18	TGTGCCAGCTCACTACTGACAGGGAGGGACACAGATACGCAGTATTTT	CASSLLTGRDTDTQYF
-	TRBJ2-5	-	TRBV5-4	TGTGCCAGCAGCTTGGCCTTCTACACCCAAGAGACCCAGTACTTC	CASSLAFYTQETQYF
-	TRBJ1-5	-	TRBV4-2	TGTGCCAGCAGCCTACACGCAAGCAATCAGCCCCAGCATTTT	CASSLHASNQPQHF
-	TRBJ2-1	TRBD2	TRBV27	TGTGCCAGCAAAACTAGCGGGAGGGCCGATGAGCAGTTCTTC	CASKTSGRADEQFF
-	TRBJ1-2	-	TRBV5-6	TGTGCCAGCAGCTTGGAAGGGCCCTATGGCTACACCTTC	CASSLEGPYGYTF
-	TRBJ2-7	-	TRBV6-5	TGTGCCAGCAAAGTGGCCGGGACATCCACCTACGAGCAGTACTTC	CASKVAGTSTYEQYF
few	TRBJ2-3	-	TRBV6-2/TRBV6-3	TGTGCCAGCAGTTACGTAGATACGCAGTATTTT	CASSYVDTQYF
-	TRBJ2-3	-	TRBV11-3	TGTGCCAGCAGCTCCAGGTACCTAAGCACAGATACGCAGTATTTT	CASSSRYLSTDTQYF
-	TRBJ1-1	-	TRBV18	TGTGCCAGCTCCGTGTTCAGAGTGGCCGTTACGAACACTGAAGCTTTCTTT	CASSVFRVAVTNTEAFF
-	TRBJ2-3	TRBD2	TRBV7-2	TGTGTCTCCCCCGCTAGCGGGAATATCGGGACAGATACGCAGTATTTT	CVSPASGNIGTDTQYF
few	TRBJ2-7	-	TRBV7-9	TGTGCCAGCAGAGCCAAGGACAGCTACGAGCAGTACTTC	CASRAKDSYEQYF
-	TRBJ2-7	-	TRBV15	TGTGCCACCAGCAGAGATCCTGCCCCGGGGGAGCAGTACTTC	CATSRDPAPGEQYF
once	TRBJ1-2	-	TRBV20-1	TGCAGTGCTAGAGATGGTCGGGGCTACACCTTC	CSARDGRGYTF
-	TRBJ2-1	-	TRBV30	TGTGCCTGGACTGAGAGCTCCTACAATGAGCAGTTCTTC	CAWTESSYNEQFF
-	TRBJ1-1	-	TRBV7-2	TGTGCCAGCAGCTTTTGGGACACAACTGAAGCTTTCTTT	CASSFWDTTEAFF
few	TRBJ2-7	-	TRBV24-1	TGTGCCACCAGTGATTTGAGGCAGGGGAAGAACTTC	CATSDLRQGKNF
few	TRBJ2-7	-	TRBV10-3	TGTGCCATCACCGAGATGAAGAGCTCCTACGAGCAGTACTTC	CAITEMKSSYEQYF
-	TRBJ2-5	-	TRBV6-2/TRBV6-3	TGTGCCAGTTCTACCCCGGTCTCGACCCAGTACTTC	CASSTPVSTQYF
few	TRBJ2-7	-	TRBV29-1	TGCAGCGTTGTGTCGCCAACAAACTACGAGCAGTACTTC	CSVVSPTNYEQYF
few	TRBJ1-5	-	TRBV6-2/TRBV6-3	TGTGCCAGCAGTCCCGGGACGCACAATAGCAATCAGCCCCAGCATTTT	CASSPGTHNSNQPQHF
few	TRBJ2-2	-	TRBV15	TGTGCCACCAGCAAAATGGGGTATACCGGGCCCGGGGAGCTGTTTTTT	CATSKMGYTGPGELFF
few	TRBJ1-2	-	TRBV29-1	TGCAGCGTTGAAGACCACAGGGCCCCCTATGGCTACACCTTC	CSVEDHRAPYGYTF
few	TRBJ1-6	-	TRBV24-1	TGTGCCACCAGTGATCCCCGTAATAATTCACCCCTCCACTTT	CATSDPRNNSPLHF
few	TRBJ1-1	-	TRBV29-1	TGCAGCGTTGAAGTAGGTTTGAGCACTGAAGCTTTCTTT	CSVEVGLSTEAFF
few	TRBJ2-7	-	TRBV18	TGTGCCAGCTCTGCGGACCTAGCCAATTCAGAGCAGTACTTC	CASSADLANSEQYF
few	TRBJ2-1	TRBD2	TRBV7-9	TGTGCCAGCAGCTTACCTCCCGGGGGGAAAACCGACAATGAGCAGTTCTTC	CASSLPPGGKTDNEQFF
few	TRBJ1-4	-	TRBV12-3/TRBV12-4	TGTGCCAGCAGTTTAGCGCGCGGGGAAAAACTGTTTTTT	CASSLARGEKLFF
-	TRBJ2-1	TRBD2	TRBV7-2	TGTGCCAGCAGCTTGACTAGCGGAGACTACAATGAGCAGTTCTTC	CASSLTSGDYNEQFF
few	TRBJ2-1	TRBD1	TRBV24-1	TGTGCCACCAGTGATTTGAAGGGAGACAGGGGGCGAGGTAACAATGAGCAGTTCTTC	CATSDLKGDRGRGNNEQFF
-	TRBJ2-5	TRBD1	TRBV20-1	TGCAGTGCTAGAGTACCCTTCGGACAGGGCCAAGAGACCCAGTACTTC	CSARVPFGQGQETQYF
-	TRBJ2-1	-	TRBV5-1	TGCGCCAGCAGCTGGGGGGGACTTGGACAGGGAGTCTACAATGAGCAGTTCTTC	CASSWGGLGQGVYNEQFF
-	TRBJ2-7	TRBD2	TRBV2	TGTGCCAGCAGTGATGGTGGAAAAGCGGGAGGGCGTTTCGGAGCCTACGAGCAGTACTTC	CASSDGGKAGGRFGAYEQYF
few	TRBJ2-7	TRBD2	TRBV7-2	TGTGCCAGCAGCTTATATGGGACTAGCGGGGGGTCAGACTACGAGCAGTACTTC	CASSLYGTSGGSDYEQYF
few	TRBJ1-1	-	TRBV7-3	TGTGCCAGCAGCTCTACGACGAACACTGAAGCTTTCTTT	CASSSTTNTEAFF
-	TRBJ1-3	TRBD1	TRBV5-1	TGCGCCAGCAGCTTGGCACCGGGACAGGGAAACACCATATATTTT	CASSLAPGQGNTIYF
-	TRBJ2-3	TRBD2	TRBV11-3	TGTGCCAGCAGCCCCTTGGCTAGCGGGAGTGGCGCAGATACGCAGTATTTT	CASSPLASGSGADTQYF
few	TRBJ1-1	-	TRBV13	TGTGCCAGCAGCTTTGGAACAGAACATACAAACCCTGAAGCTTTCTTT	CASSFGTEHTNPEAFF
few	TRBJ2-7	TRBD2	TRBV6-5	TGTGCCAGCAGCAGGACTGGGACTAGGATGTACGAGCAGTACTTC	CASSRTGTRMYEQYF
few	TRBJ2-7	TRBD2	TRBV5-1	TGCGCCAGCAGTGGACTAGCGGGGGATTCCCCCTACGAGCAGTACTTC	CASSGLAGDSPYEQYF